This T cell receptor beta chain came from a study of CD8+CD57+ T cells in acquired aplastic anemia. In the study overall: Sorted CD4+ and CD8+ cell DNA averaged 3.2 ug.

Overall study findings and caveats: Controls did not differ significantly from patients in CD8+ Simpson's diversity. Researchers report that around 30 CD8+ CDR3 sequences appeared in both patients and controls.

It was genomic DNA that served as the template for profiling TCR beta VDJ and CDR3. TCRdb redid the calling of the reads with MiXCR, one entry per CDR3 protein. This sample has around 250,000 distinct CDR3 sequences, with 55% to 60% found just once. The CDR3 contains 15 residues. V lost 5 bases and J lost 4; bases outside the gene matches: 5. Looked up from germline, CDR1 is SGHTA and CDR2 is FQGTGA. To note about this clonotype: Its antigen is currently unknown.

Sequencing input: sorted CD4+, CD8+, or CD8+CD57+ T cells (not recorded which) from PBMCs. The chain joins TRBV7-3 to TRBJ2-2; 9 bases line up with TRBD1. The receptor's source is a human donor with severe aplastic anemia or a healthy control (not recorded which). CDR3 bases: TGTGCCAGCAGCGCTACAGGGGGCGGCACCGGGGAGCTGTTTTTT. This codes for CASSATGGGTGELFF.